The next 23 T cell receptor beta chains were all read from a single sample in a study of T-cell memory formation after mild COVID-19. TCRdb re-called the 5' RACE reads with MiXCR, one entry per CDR3 protein. In the table there are about 170,000 distinct CDR3 sequences, over 10% of which are singletons. Source material: PBMCs or a T cell subset sorted from them (not recorded which). The receptors were gathered from a man aged 18 to 29 who had mild COVID-19 (a few samples of this study predate the infection). Cell type and time point are not known.

The genes are TRBV5-1 and TRBJ1-6; TRBD1 aligns across 8 bases. CDR1 is SGHRS and CDR2 is YFSETQ in the germline V gene. V shed 2 bases, J shed 5 bases, and the junction held 3 bases outside the gene matches. The CDR3 spans 15 residues. The CDR3 sequence: CASSFRTGNNSPLHF. CDR3 DNA: TGCGCCAGCAGCTTTCGGACAGGGAATAATTCACCCCTCCACTTT.

This clonotype was seen more than once but under ten times. The chain has TRBV4-3 and TRBJ1-2; D uncertain. With 4 bases removed from V and 13 bases from J, the gap between germline ends came to 16 bases. CDR1 and CDR2 (germline): LGHNA, YSLEER. The CDR3 has 12 amino acids. The CDR3 coding sequence is TGCGCCAGCAGCCTGCATCCTATGGCTTTCACCTTC. This codes for CASSLHPMAFTF.

The chain carries TRBV28 and TRBJ1-1, with D maybe TRBD1 (6 bases). The length of the CDR3 is 14 residues. Trimming shortened V by 3 bases and J by 1 base, and 9 bases separated the two germline ends. Germline assignment: CDR1 MDHEN and CDR2 SYDVKM. The CDR3: CASSFPGQNTEAFF. CDR3 DNA: TGTGCCAGCAGTTTCCCGGGACAGAACACTGAAGCTTTCTTT.

The chain uses TRBV6-7 and TRBJ2-7, with TRBD2 identical over 7 bases. TRBV6-7 counts as an open reading frame of uncertain function. There are 14 residues in the CDR3. The V segment lost 4 bases and the J segment 2 bases; nucleotides outside the gene matches: 5. CDR3 protein: CASSLRTRPYEQYF. The CDR3 nucleotides read TGTGCCAGCAGTTTGAGGACTAGACCCTACGAGCAGTACTTC.

The chain links TRBV4-1 to TRBJ2-3; possible D gene TRBD2, 6 bases. CDR3 length: 17 residues. Germline V gene lookup returns CDR1 MGHRA and CDR2 YSYEKL. The ends were cut back, 7 bases at V and 6 bases at J, with 26 bases in the middle. The CDR3 loop is CASTPGVAGFGGDTQYF. In DNA form, the CDR3 reads TGCGCCAGCACCCCTGGAGTGGCCGGCTTTGGGGGGGATACGCAGTATTTT.

The V gene is TRBV18, the J gene TRBJ2-6, with 7 bases that match TRBD1. The V segment lost 3 bases and the J segment 4 bases; nucleotides outside the gene matches: 3. Germline assignment: CDR1 KGHSH and CDR2 LQKENI. CDR3 length: 15 amino acids. The CDR3 is CASSPTGQGANVLTF. In DNA form, the CDR3 reads TGTGCCAGCTCACCGACAGGGCAAGGGGCCAACGTCCTGACTTTC.

This clonotype was observed a handful of times. This CDR3 is CASSFRVGDEQYV. The CDR3 DNA is TGTGCCAGCAGCTTTCGTGTTGGGGACGAGCAGTACGTC. The chain combines TRBV7-2 with TRBJ2-7; D is uncertain. Deletions cut 3 bases from V and 5 bases from J, with 11 bases between. CDR1 and CDR2 from the germline V gene are SGHTA and FQGNSA. The CDR3 length is 13 residues.

The CDR3 coding sequence is TGTGCCAGCAGTCCCAGGCGGGACAGGGGTCCCTACGAGCAGTACTTC. It specifies CASSPRRDRGPYEQYF. The chain is built from TRBV12-3 or TRBV12-4 and TRBJ2-7, with 10 bases aligning to TRBD1. The CDR3 extends over 16 amino acids. J was trimmed by 2 bases and V by 5 bases; bases with no gene match: 9.

The V call is TRBV5-1, the J call TRBJ2-1; D is perhaps TRBD2 (6 bases). From germline, CDR1 is SGHRS and CDR2 YFSETQ. With 5 bases removed from V and 2 bases from J, the gap between germline ends came to 11 bases. The CDR3 has 14 residues. CDR3 nucleotides: TGCGCCAGCAGACTAGCTATCGCCTACAATGAGCAGTTCTTC. Translation gives CASRLAIAYNEQFF.

This clonotype was picked up a small number of times. The chain is built from TRBV4-1 and TRBJ2-7; D possibly matches TRBD1 or TRBD2 (5 bases each). The germline V gene encodes CDR1 MGHRA and CDR2 YSYEKL. Trimming stripped 4 bases from V and 8 bases from J, with 21 bases between. The length of the CDR3 is 15 residues. DNA of the CDR3: TGCGCCAGCAGCCGATCAGCCGGGACCGAGTATAAGCAGTACTTC. As protein: CASSRSAGTEYKQYF.

In its sample, this clonotype was seen a few times. This chain joins TRBV5-4 and TRBJ2-7; TRBD2 agrees at 7 bases. The CDR3 extends over 14 amino acids. J was trimmed by 4 bases and V by 4 bases; bases with no gene match: 8. Germline V gene data show CDR1 as SGHNT and CDR2 as YYREEE (reference sequence). The CDR3 here is CASSLGGEGYEQYV. CDR3 in DNA: TGTGCCAGCAGCCTGGGAGGGGAAGGGTACGAGCAGTACGTC.

The chain joins TRBV15 to TRBJ1-1, with D possibly being TRBD1 (6 bases). Germline CDR1 and CDR2: LNHNV and YYDKDF (reference sequence). CDR3 length: 17 residues. V lost 1 base and J lost 0, with 15 bases in between. The CDR3 is CATSRVLIGDMNTEAFF. CDR3 DNA sequence: TGTGCCACCAGCAGAGTCCTGATAGGGGACATGAACACTGAAGCTTTCTTT.

This clonotype was seen more than once but under ten times. The chain joins TRBV4-3 to TRBJ2-7; no clear D. Germline V CDR1 and CDR2: LGHNA, YSLEER. V was clipped by 1 base and J by 2 bases, with 9 bases between them. This CDR3 region has 14 residues. In DNA form, the CDR3 reads TGCGCCAGCAGCCAAGTTGCGCCGGCCTACGAGCAGTACTTC. Translation gives CASSQVAPAYEQYF.

The chain is built from TRBV2 and TRBJ2-7; 7 bases align to TRBD1. The trim removed 7 bases at V and 0 bases at J, leaving 6 bases unmatched. CDR1 SNHLY and CDR2 FYNNEI come from the germline V gene. The CDR3 loop spans 14 amino acids. The CDR3 protein is CASKDRYTSYEQYF. CDR3 DNA sequence: TGTGCCAGCAAGGACAGGTACACCTCCTACGAGCAGTACTTC. The full variable domain, in which reference TRBV2 and TRBJ2-7 provide the parts outside the CDR3, is EPEVTQTPSHQVTQMGQEVILRCVPISNHLYFYWYRQILGQKVEFLVSFYNNEISEKSEIFDDQFSVERPDGSNFTLKIRSTKLEDSAMYFCASKDRYTSYEQYFGPGTRLTVT.

J is TRBJ1-1 and V is TRBV11-2; D is undetermined. Germline V gene lookup returns CDR1 SGHAT and CDR2 FQNNGV. The CDR3 runs to 13 residues. The germline V and J ends were trimmed by 0 bases and 11 bases, with 13 bases remaining between them. This CDR3 reads CASSLDWRRRAFF. CDR3 in DNA: TGTGCCAGCAGCTTAGACTGGCGCAGGCGGGCTTTCTTT.

CDR3 amino acids: CASGTPQGTDYGYTF. DNA of the CDR3: TGTGCCAGCGGAACTCCACAGGGGACCGATTATGGCTACACCTTC. This sequence joins TRBV7-9 and TRBJ1-2, with 7 bases fitting TRBD1. The V segment lost 8 bases and the J segment 5 bases; nucleotides outside the gene matches: 14. This CDR3 region has 15 residues. The germline V gene encodes CDR1 SEHNR and CDR2 FQNEAQ (reference sequence).

The chain has TRBV20-1 and TRBJ2-3; 7 positions match TRBD2. This CDR3 comprises 15 residues. The V segment lost 3 bases and the J segment 1 base; nucleotides outside the gene matches: 7. In germline, CDR1 is DFQATT, CDR2 SNEGSKA (reference sequence). CDR3: CSARFGGGGTDTQYF. The DNA of the CDR3 is TGCAGTGCTAGGTTCGGCGGGGGAGGCACAGATACGCAGTATTTT.

This clonotype was detected ten times or more. V usage is TRBV12-3 or TRBV12-4 and J usage is TRBJ2-3, with D unclear. The ends were cut back, 6 bases at V and 0 bases at J, with 10 bases in the middle. CDR3 length: 14 residues. The CDR3 sequence: CASSRVQSTDTQYF. The CDR3 DNA is TGTGCCAGCAGCCGTGTGCAGAGCACAGATACGCAGTATTTT.

The table lists this clonotype with a few counts. This chain joins TRBV7-9 and TRBJ2-5; 10 bases match TRBD2. CDR3 length: 17 residues. V was clipped by 2 bases and J by 0 bases; unmatched bases: 6. Germline CDR1 is SEHNR and CDR2 is FQNEAQ (reference sequence). For the CDR3, the DNA is TGTGCCAGCAGCTTAAGAGGGGGACTAGCGTACCAAGAGACCCAGTACTTC. It codes for CASSLRGGLAYQETQYF.

The chain has TRBV7-9 and TRBJ1-5; D uncertain. Germline assignment: CDR1 SEHNR and CDR2 FQNEAQ (reference sequence). This CDR3 is built from 18 residues. Trimming took off 1 base at V and 2 bases at J, with 18 bases between the two ends. The CDR3 here is CASSLVQAGGFGNQPQHF. The CDR3 DNA reads TGTGCCAGCAGCTTAGTGCAGGCCGGAGGGTTCGGCAATCAGCCCCAGCATTTT.

This clonotype was found a few times. The rearrangement joins TRBV6-5 to TRBJ2-1, with D maybe TRBD1 (5 bases). This CDR3 is 16 amino acids long. Trimming stripped 0 bases from V and 0 bases from J, with 9 bases between. The germline V gene encodes CDR1 MNHEY and CDR2 SVGAGI. CDR3 coding DNA: TGTGCCAGCAGTTACTCGACAGCCCGCTCCTACAATGAGCAGTTCTTC. This gives the protein CASSYSTARSYNEQFF.

The chain employs TRBV20-1 and TRBJ1-6; 8 bases line up with TRBD1. Germline V gene lookup returns CDR1 DFQATT and CDR2 SNEGSKA (reference sequence). V trimming: 4 bases; J trimming: 7 bases; junction bases outside the gene matches: 6. The CDR3 has 14 amino acids. The CDR3 coding sequence is TGCAGTGCTATACGACAGGGGCGAAATTCACCCCTCCACTTT. This encodes CSAIRQGRNSPLHF.

The V call is TRBV11-2, the J call TRBJ2-1, with 9 bases fitting TRBD1. With 3 bases clipped from V and 7 bases from J, the junction kept 10 bases outside the gene matches. The CDR3 contains 16 residues. Germline CDR1 reads SGHAT; CDR2 reads FQNNGV. CDR3 nucleotide sequence: TGTGCCAGCAGCTTGGTAATCGGGACAGGGTGGAATGAGCAGTTCTTC. Translated, it gives CASSLVIGTGWNEQFF. The full variable domain, its missing parts supplied by reference TRBV11-2 and TRBJ2-1, is EAGVAQSPRYKIIEKRQSVAFWCNPISGHATLYWYQQILGQGPKLLIQFQNNGVVDDSQLPKDRFSAERLKGVDSTLKIQPAKLEDSAVYLCASSLVIGTGWNEQFFGPGTRLTVL.